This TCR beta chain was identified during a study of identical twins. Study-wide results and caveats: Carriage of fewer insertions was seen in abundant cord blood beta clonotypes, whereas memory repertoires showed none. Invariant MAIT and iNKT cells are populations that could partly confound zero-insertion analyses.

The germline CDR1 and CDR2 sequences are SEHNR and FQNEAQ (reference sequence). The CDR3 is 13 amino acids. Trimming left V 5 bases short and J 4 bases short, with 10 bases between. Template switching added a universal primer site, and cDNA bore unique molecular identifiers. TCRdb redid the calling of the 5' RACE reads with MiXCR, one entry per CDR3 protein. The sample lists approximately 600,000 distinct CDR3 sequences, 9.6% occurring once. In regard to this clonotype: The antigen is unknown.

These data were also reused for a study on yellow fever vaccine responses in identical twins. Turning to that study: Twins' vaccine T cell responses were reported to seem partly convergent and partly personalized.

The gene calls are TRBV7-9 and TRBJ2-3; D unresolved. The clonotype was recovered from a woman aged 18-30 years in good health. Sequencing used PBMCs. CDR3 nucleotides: TGTGCCAGCAGCCGAAGGATGGCAGATACGCAGTATTTT. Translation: CASSRRMADTQYF.